This T cell receptor (beta chain) was sequenced in a study of blood T cell repertoires in COVID-19 (dated by TCRdb to the early 2020s). Describing the broader study: Samples from collaborators originated in the United States, Italy and Spain and spanned both the acute and convalescent phases of COVID-19. The prospective study material was composed of cDNA or gDNA derived from T cells, B-cell-depleted T cells, or PBMCs. Deeply sampled blood TCRbeta repertoires from subjects exposed to, actively infected with, or recovered from COVID-19 were included in the dataset. The repertoires were released in a freely available public database meant as a resource for research on the immune response to SARS-CoV-2. The samples were drawn from the first 160 participants of the ongoing ImmuneRACE study and from more than 1,000 subjects provided by 6 global collaborators. A de-identified subject ID, COVID-19 status, age in years and sex were almost always included in the sample metadata. Where available, HLA class I and class II types were taken from metadata supplied by the sample provider and were not determined by assay-based typing. General study outcomes and caveats: How much clinical and demographic metadata was included differed by source and by participant, and the metadata was provided uncurated.

Per the germline V gene, SQVTM is the CDR1 and ANQGSEA is the CDR2. From the cysteine up to the phenylalanine, the CDR3 has a length of 14 residues. The sequence is cut down to CDR3 DNA, 42 bases in frame from base 1. V sheds 0 bases and J sheds 1 base, leaving 8 bases between their ends. The immunoSEQ Assay, a bias-controlled multiplex PCR, was used to amplify TCRbeta CDR3 regions from genomic DNA. As for the authors' bioinformatics: Within the assay, amplification of reference gene primers was used to estimate how many nucleated cells each sample contained. To quantify the absolute abundance of each unique TCRbeta CDR3 rearrangement, sequence reads were collapsed and filtered. For each sample, productive Simpson clonality was calculated as the square root of Simpson's diversity index over productive rearrangements. TCRdb took over this immuneACCESS table, retaining in-frame rearrangements with V and J assigned. Such tables are incomplete; in checked studies, under half of the missing clones stem from an unresolved V gene, and the remainder is unexplained. The DNA gave D and trimming, while V, J and clone size come from that table. The sample profile shows fewer than 400,000 clones; 80% to 90% of them were found once. In total, the top ten clones hold roughly a tenth of the sample.

With regard to this clone: Its antigen remains unidentified. No clone much larger than this one lies a single base away; base qualities are absent.

Enrolling through a virtual design, the prospective study's participants ranged in age from roughly 18 to 95 years and lived across 24 United States geographic areas. In the prospective study, participants were assigned to cohorts based on the clinical history participants reported in a screening survey and a study questionnaire. Recovered participants in ImmuneRACE Cohort 3 were defined as having two consecutive negative NP/OP PCR tests, clearance from a healthcare professional, or resolution of symptoms. In the prospective study, mobile phlebotomists collected whole blood, serum and a nasopharyngeal or oropharyngeal swab from each participant. Additional blood draws and questionnaires over an approximately two-month period could optionally be provided by prospective study participants. Before DNA extraction, blood samples from the prospective study were shipped at room temperature or frozen.

The chain employs TRBV29-1 and TRBJ2-3; the D gene cannot be resolved reliably. This TCR was recovered from a woman in her fifties or sixties who had recovered from COVID-19. The material sequenced was PBMCs or T cells enriched from blood (not recorded which). DNA sequence: TGCAGCGTTGAAGATCGCGTCCGCACAGATACGCAGTATTTT. This translates into CSVEDRVRTDTQYF.